This T cell receptor beta chain was identified during a study of immune evolution from preneoplasia to lung adenocarcinoma. Trimming shortened V by 2 bases and J by 7 bases, and 12 bases separated the two germline ends. Germline lookup yields CDR1 MNHEY and CDR2 SMNVEV (reference sequence). The CDR3 length is 13 residues. The table came from immunoSEQ multiplex PCR; TCRdb's copy has only in-frame clones and leaves some out. The sample has about 4,900 clones, 60% to 85% seen once. Resections took place in Japan or China from the mid-2010s to the late 2010s. As concerns this clone: Its matching antigen is unknown.

The study's findings and limits: From normal lung to invasive adenocarcinoma, top clone frequencies appeared to decrease.

V usage is TRBV27 and J usage is TRBJ2-7, with D possibly being TRBD2 (6 bases). The clonotype was recovered from a person aged 60-79 years with lung adenocarcinoma. The source material was FFPE minimally invasive lung adenocarcinoma tissue. The CDR3 protein is CASSLGGWGEQYF. Written as DNA, the CDR3 is TGTGCCAGCAGTTTAGGAGGGTGGGGGGAGCAGTACTTC.